The clone carrying this T cell receptor beta chain was seen only once. The V gene's germline CDR1 is SQVTM and CDR2 ANQGSEA. The length of the CDR3 is 13 residues. Primers used in a second PCR of roughly 6 to 11 cycles were a sample-barcoded 5' primer and a J-beta primer mix. TCRdb re-called the 5' RACE reads through MiXCR, storing one row per CDR3 protein. The sample lists around 800,000 distinct CDR3 sequences, 60% to 80% seen once, with roughly 26% in the top ten. The data were obtained in a study of blood T cells in healthy people across ages. This clonotype originated in a young man in good health. V and J are TRBV29-1 and TRBJ2-5; D is uncertain. The J call may be wrong; the DNA end is better matched by TRBJ2-7. What was sequenced was blood. The CDR3 DNA reads as TGCAGCGTCGGACCGGGTCTTTCCTACGAGCAGTACTTC. It codes for CSVGPGLSYEQYF.